The rows below give T cell receptor beta chains drawn from one sample of a study of PD-1 blockade in classical Hodgkin lymphoma. Method: immunoSEQ multiplex PCR; TCRdb's copy keeps in-frame clones and lacks some. There are under 100,000 clones in the sample; about 90% occur only once, and approximately 2.4% lies in the top ten. The source was peripheral blood mononuclear cells (PBMCs), collected before the second cycle of nivolumab. Receptors were obtained from a human donor with classical Hodgkin lymphoma. Both conserved end residues are part of each CDR3. A D gene is named only where the DNA matches it firmly. Clone sizes are given selectively: once, few, many, or a class where the clone is expanded.

cdr3_aa: CASSLAGLANEQFF; cdr3_nt: TGTGCCAGCAGCTTAGCGGGGCTAGCCAATGAGCAGTTCTTC; j_call: TRBJ2-1; v_call: TRBV7-2; clone_size: NA; d_call: NA
cdr3_aa: CASSPGLAGAYEQYF; cdr3_nt: TGCGCCAGCAGCCCAGGACTAGCGGGGGCCTACGAGCAGTACTTC; j_call: TRBJ2-7; v_call: TRBV5-1; clone_size: NA; d_call: TRBD2
cdr3_aa: CASSIGGAYYGYTF; cdr3_nt: TGTGCCAGTAGTATAGGGGGGGCCTACTATGGCTACACCTTC; j_call: TRBJ1-2; v_call: TRBV19; clone_size: once; d_call: NA
cdr3_aa: CSVGGSSYNEQFF; cdr3_nt: TGCAGCGTTGGCGGGAGCTCCTACAATGAGCAGTTCTTC; j_call: TRBJ2-1; v_call: TRBV29-1; clone_size: NA; d_call: TRBD2
cdr3_aa: CASSIPRPGHPSTDTQYF; cdr3_nt: TGTGCCAGTAGTATCCCTCGACCGGGACACCCGAGCACAGATACGCAGTATTTT; j_call: TRBJ2-3; v_call: TRBV19; clone_size: once; d_call: NA
cdr3_aa: CASSLLQGWPLNEQFF; cdr3_nt: TGTGCCAGCAGTTTACTGCAAGGGTGGCCTCTCAATGAGCAGTTCTTC; j_call: TRBJ2-1; v_call: TRBV27; clone_size: NA; d_call: NA
cdr3_aa: CASSGRSYPSGYTF; cdr3_nt: TGTGCCAGCAGCGGTCGGAGTTACCCTTCTGGCTACACCTTC; j_call: TRBJ1-2; v_call: TRBV14; clone_size: NA; d_call: NA
cdr3_aa: CASSYTTYNEQFF; cdr3_nt: TGTGCCAGCAGCTACACCACCTACAATGAGCAGTTCTTC; j_call: TRBJ2-1; v_call: TRBV7-7; clone_size: NA; d_call: NA
cdr3_aa: CASSLAVRGLMYNSPLHF; cdr3_nt: TGCGCCAGCAGCTTGGCCGTAAGGGGGCTTATGTATAATTCACCCCTCCACTTT; j_call: TRBJ1-6; v_call: TRBV5-1; clone_size: NA; d_call: TRBD1
cdr3_aa: CASSPYSGSTDTQYF; cdr3_nt: TGTGCCAGCAGTCCTTATAGCGGGAGCACAGATACGCAGTATTTT; j_call: TRBJ2-3; v_call: TRBV28; clone_size: NA; d_call: TRBD2
cdr3_aa: CASSYGRENEQYF; cdr3_nt: TGTGCCAGCAGTTACGGGCGGGAGAACGAGCAGTACTTC; j_call: TRBJ2-7; v_call: TRBV6-6; clone_size: NA; d_call: TRBD2
cdr3_aa: CASSPRTGGTDTQYF; cdr3_nt: TGTGCCAGCAGTCCGCGGACAGGGGGCACAGATACGCAGTATTTT; j_call: TRBJ2-3; v_call: TRBV27; clone_size: NA; d_call: TRBD1
cdr3_aa: CASSPGDRTNTEAFF; cdr3_nt: TGTGCCAGCTCACCGGGGGACAGAACGAACACTGAAGCTTTCTTT; j_call: TRBJ1-1; v_call: TRBV18; clone_size: few; d_call: TRBD1
cdr3_aa: CASSIDQARERGSYNEQFF; cdr3_nt: TGTGCCAGTAGTATAGATCAGGCACGGGAGCGGGGCTCCTACAATGAGCAGTTCTTC; j_call: TRBJ2-1; v_call: TRBV19; clone_size: NA; d_call: TRBD2
cdr3_aa: CAPKGSGRREKLFF; cdr3_nt: TGTGCCCCCAAGGGTTCGGGGAGGCGTGAAAAACTGTTTTTT; j_call: TRBJ1-4; v_call: TRBV27; clone_size: NA; d_call: NA
cdr3_aa: CASRRLAGAGSGTGELFF; cdr3_nt: TGTGCCAGCAGACGACTAGCGGGAGCTGGGTCGGGCACCGGGGAGCTGTTTTTT; j_call: TRBJ2-2; v_call: TRBV5-6; clone_size: NA; d_call: TRBD2
cdr3_aa: CASSPGGQATQYF; cdr3_nt: TGTGCCAGCAGCCCCGGTGGACAGGCTACGCAGTATTTT; j_call: TRBJ2-3; v_call: TRBV9; clone_size: few; d_call: TRBD1
cdr3_aa: CAWTPPWPSQETQYF; cdr3_nt: TGTGCCTGGACCCCCCCGTGGCCGTCCCAAGAGACCCAGTACTTC; j_call: TRBJ2-5; v_call: TRBV30; clone_size: NA; d_call: NA
cdr3_aa: CASSKAHCREGLFF; cdr3_nt: TGTGCCAGCAGCAAAGCCCACTGTAGGGAGGGCCTGTTCTTC; j_call: TRBJ2-1; v_call: TRBV21-1; clone_size: once; d_call: NA
cdr3_aa: CASSYSRVAEQFF; cdr3_nt: TGTGCCAGCAGTTACTCTAGGGTCGCCGAGCAGTTCTTC; j_call: TRBJ2-1; v_call: TRBV6-5; clone_size: NA; d_call: NA
cdr3_aa: CSARRGPNYGYTF; cdr3_nt: TGCAGCGCCCGTCGCGGCCCAAACTATGGCTACACCTTC; j_call: TRBJ1-2; v_call: TRBV29-1; clone_size: once; d_call: NA
cdr3_aa: CASSLDGGTATKQYF; cdr3_nt: TGTGCCAGCAGCTTAGATGGGGGGACTGCTACGAAGCAGTACTTC; j_call: TRBJ2-7; v_call: TRBV7-2; clone_size: NA; d_call: NA
cdr3_aa: CASSERDRAYEQYF; cdr3_nt: TGTGCCAGCAGTGAGCGGGATAGGGCCTACGAGCAGTACTTC; j_call: TRBJ2-7; v_call: TRBV25-1; clone_size: NA; d_call: NA
cdr3_aa: CASTPTQGDVGANVLTF; cdr3_nt: TGTGCCAGCACTCCTACCCAGGGGGATGTCGGGGCCAACGTCCTGACTTTC; j_call: TRBJ2-6; v_call: TRBV28; clone_size: NA; d_call: TRBD1
cdr3_aa: CASSGGGGAETQYF; cdr3_nt: TGTGCCAGCAGTGGGGGGGGCGGAGCGGAGACCCAGTACTTC; j_call: TRBJ2-5; v_call: TRBV2; clone_size: NA; d_call: NA
cdr3_aa: CASSEPGLAGYNKQFF; cdr3_nt: TGCGCCAGCAGCGAACCAGGACTAGCGGGGTACAATAAGCAGTTCTTC; j_call: TRBJ2-1; v_call: TRBV10-2; clone_size: NA; d_call: TRBD2
cdr3_aa: CASSLGGGSYNEQFF; cdr3_nt: TGTGCCAGCAGTTTGGGGGGCGGGTCCTACAATGAGCAGTTCTTC; j_call: TRBJ2-1; v_call: TRBV28; clone_size: NA; d_call: NA
cdr3_aa: CASSEGSGRWTTDTQYF; cdr3_nt: TGTGCCAGCAGTGAGGGGAGCGGACGGTGGACCACAGATACGCAGTATTTT; j_call: TRBJ2-3; v_call: TRBV2; clone_size: NA; d_call: NA
cdr3_aa: CASSKTSLQETQYF; cdr3_nt: TGTGCCAGCAGTAAAACAAGTCTCCAAGAGACCCAGTACTTC; j_call: TRBJ2-5; v_call: TRBV28; clone_size: once; d_call: NA
cdr3_aa: CSWDSLYEQYF; cdr3_nt: TGCAGCTGGGACTCCCTCTACGAGCAGTACTTC; j_call: TRBJ2-7; v_call: TRBV20-1; clone_size: NA; d_call: NA
cdr3_aa: CASSLAGVTEAFF; cdr3_nt: TGTGCCAGCAGTCTCGCGGGGGTCACTGAAGCTTTCTTT; j_call: TRBJ1-1; v_call: TRBV28; clone_size: NA; d_call: NA
cdr3_aa: CASSLVTSGEGGDTQYF; cdr3_nt: TGCGCCAGCAGCTTGGTGACTAGCGGAGAAGGAGGAGATACGCAGTATTTT; j_call: TRBJ2-3; v_call: TRBV5-1; clone_size: once; d_call: TRBD2
cdr3_aa: CASSPLLADEQFF; cdr3_nt: TGTGCCAGTAGTCCCCTCCTGGCGGATGAGCAGTTCTTC; j_call: TRBJ2-1; v_call: TRBV19; clone_size: NA; d_call: NA
cdr3_aa: CAWSFGTGQDEQYF; cdr3_nt: TGTGCCTGGAGTTTCGGGACAGGACAAGACGAGCAGTACTTC; j_call: TRBJ2-7; v_call: TRBV30; clone_size: NA; d_call: TRBD1
cdr3_aa: CASSFGVQPNTEAFF; cdr3_nt: TGTGCCAGCAGTTTCGGGGTGCAGCCGAACACTGAAGCTTTCTTT; j_call: TRBJ1-1; v_call: TRBV27; clone_size: NA; d_call: NA
cdr3_aa: CASSLEGGSGNTIYF; cdr3_nt: TGTGCCAGCAGCTTGGAGGGAGGCTCTGGAAACACCATATATTTT; j_call: TRBJ1-3; v_call: TRBV5-4; clone_size: few; d_call: NA
cdr3_aa: CASSGTVSYEQYF; cdr3_nt: TGCGCCAGCAGTGGGACAGTCTCCTACGAGCAGTACTTC; j_call: TRBJ2-7; v_call: TRBV10-2; clone_size: NA; d_call: NA
cdr3_aa: CASSLVISGSTDTQYF; cdr3_nt: TGTGCCAGCAGCTTAGTCATTAGCGGGAGCACAGATACGCAGTATTTT; j_call: TRBJ2-3; v_call: TRBV7-2; clone_size: NA; d_call: TRBD2
cdr3_aa: CASSVESMATDTQYF; cdr3_nt: TGTGCCAGCAGCGTAGAAAGTATGGCCACAGATACGCAGTATTTT; j_call: TRBJ2-3; v_call: TRBV9; clone_size: NA; d_call: NA
cdr3_aa: CASSLWRDSNTEAFF; cdr3_nt: TGTGCCAGCAGTTTATGGAGGGACTCGAACACTGAAGCTTTCTTT; j_call: TRBJ1-1; v_call: TRBV28; clone_size: NA; d_call: NA
cdr3_aa: CASSPAEIAKNIQYF; cdr3_nt: TGTGCCAGCTCACCAGCGGAGATAGCCAAAAACATTCAGTACTTC; j_call: TRBJ2-4; v_call: TRBV18; clone_size: NA; d_call: NA
cdr3_aa: CSVGLAKGPSYNEQFF; cdr3_nt: TGCAGCGTTGGACTAGCAAAGGGCCCCTCCTACAATGAGCAGTTCTTC; j_call: TRBJ2-1; v_call: TRBV29-1; clone_size: NA; d_call: TRBD2
cdr3_aa: CASSDKAGRGVNEQFF; cdr3_nt: TGTGCCAGCAGTGACAAGGCAGGGCGTGGGGTTAATGAGCAGTTCTTC; j_call: TRBJ2-1; v_call: TRBV6-4; clone_size: NA; d_call: NA
cdr3_aa: CASSRGGTLSTDTQYF; cdr3_nt: TGTGCCAGCAGCCGTGGGGGGACGCTCAGCACAGATACGCAGTATTTT; j_call: TRBJ2-3; v_call: TRBV7-3; clone_size: NA; d_call: NA